Included here is one TCR beta chain sequence, with context. Its antigen remains unidentified. Despite likely unrecorded immune exposures, the donors were nominally healthy at the time of sampling. The PCR ran on 60 Vbeta and 13 Jbeta primers. Generated by immunoSEQ multiplex PCR, the TCRdb table keeps only in-frame clones and is missing some. The table for this sample gives 130,000 or so clones. These data belong to a study of cytomegalovirus exposure and HLA in healthy donors. Study-wide context: Within an early data release were about 85 million unique TCRs drawn from HLA-typed donors. Study-wide points: The dataset shows that most TCR sequences were rare, while some public TCRs occurred in many donors.

What was sequenced was PBMCs. This TCR derives from a woman between 40 and 55 years old in good health and CMV-seropositive.

CDR3 DNA sequence: TGTGCCAGCACCGGGACTAGCGGGGCTAGCACAGATACGCAGTATTTT. Encoded protein: CASTGTSGASTDTQYF. The V call is TRBV27, the J call TRBJ2-3, with TRBD2 matching 13 bases. The CDR3 runs to 16 residues. J was trimmed by 0 bases and V by 7 bases; bases with no gene match: 4. Germline CDR1 is MNHEY and CDR2 is SMNVEV (reference sequence).